Listed below are T cell receptor beta chains from one sample, sequenced in a study of blood T cell repertoires in COVID-19. Measured with immunoSEQ multiplex PCR; TCRdb has only the in-frame clones, and not every one. The sample has tens of thousands of clones; approximately 90% are singletons. The sequenced sample consisted of peripheral blood. Receptor source: a woman aged 80 or over with acute or convalescent COVID-19. The CDR3 runs from the conserved cysteine through the conserved F or W. A D gene is named only where the DNA matches it firmly. The listing skips clone size in some rows; elsewhere it reads once, few, many or a size class.

clone size: .; D gene: TRBD2; CDR3 length: 15; J gene: TRBJ2-5; V gene: TRBV5-1; CDR3 DNA: TGCGCCAGCAGCAGCAATACAGCGGGACAAGAGACCCAGTACTTC; CDR3 protein: CASSSNTAGQETQYF
clone size: .; D gene: .; CDR3 length: 14; J gene: TRBJ2-6; V gene: TRBV5-1; CDR3 DNA: TGCGCCAGCAGCTTTTACAGTGGGGCCAACGTCCTGACTTTC; CDR3 protein: CASSFYSGANVLTF
clone size: .; D gene: .; CDR3 length: 16; J gene: TRBJ1-2; V gene: TRBV7-2; CDR3 DNA: TGTGCCAGCAGCCCGAAGCGGGGGGCCTTAAGGAATGGCTACACCTTC; CDR3 protein: CASSPKRGALRNGYTF
clone size: once; D gene: .; CDR3 length: 13; J gene: TRBJ1-2; V gene: TRBV6-5; CDR3 DNA: TGTGCCAGCACCATGATTATCAGCTATGGCTACACCTTC; CDR3 protein: CASTMIISYGYTF
clone size: .; D gene: TRBD2; CDR3 length: 16; J gene: TRBJ2-2; V gene: TRBV5-1; CDR3 DNA: TGCGCCAGCAGCGCGAGCGGCAGGGAGGGGACCGGGGAGCTGTTTTTT; CDR3 protein: CASSASGREGTGELFF
clone size: .; D gene: .; CDR3 length: 12; J gene: TRBJ2-4; V gene: TRBV3-1/TRBV3-2; CDR3 DNA: TGTGCCAGCAGCCAGCGGGATCTAATTCAGTACTTC; CDR3 protein: CASSQRDLIQYF
clone size: .; D gene: TRBD2; CDR3 length: 20; J gene: TRBJ2-1; V gene: TRBV6-6; CDR3 DNA: TGTGCCAGCAGCCGCAACCCGGGACTAGCGGGGGGCTTCTCCTACAATGAGCAGTTCTTC; CDR3 protein: CASSRNPGLAGGFSYNEQFF
clone size: once; D gene: TRBD1; CDR3 length: 16; J gene: TRBJ1-1; V gene: TRBV18; CDR3 DNA: TGTGCCAGCTCATCCCAGGGGGTCATCGGGAACACTGAAGCTTTCTTT; CDR3 protein: CASSSQGVIGNTEAFF
clone size: .; D gene: .; CDR3 length: 14; J gene: TRBJ2-1; V gene: TRBV7-2; CDR3 DNA: TGTGCCAGCAGCCCCCTTCTCGTAATCAATGAGCAGTTCTTC; CDR3 protein: CASSPLLVINEQFF
clone size: .; D gene: .; CDR3 length: 14; J gene: TRBJ2-3; V gene: TRBV9; CDR3 DNA: TGTGCCAGCAGCGTAGCGCAGGCAAGGGATACGCAGTATTTT; CDR3 protein: CASSVAQARDTQYF
clone size: .; D gene: .; CDR3 length: 15; J gene: TRBJ2-7; V gene: TRBV5-1; CDR3 DNA: TGCGCCAGCAGCTTGGACGGTGTCCTTGTGTACGAGCAGTACTTC; CDR3 protein: CASSLDGVLVYEQYF
clone size: .; D gene: .; CDR3 length: 14; J gene: TRBJ2-5; V gene: TRBV9; CDR3 DNA: TGTGCCAGCAGCCCTCGCCAAGAGCAAGAGACCCAGTACTTC; CDR3 protein: CASSPRQEQETQYF
clone size: once; D gene: TRBD1; CDR3 length: 13; J gene: TRBJ1-4; V gene: TRBV19; CDR3 DNA: TGTGCCAGTCGACAGGGGACACATGAAAAACTGTTTTTT; CDR3 protein: CASRQGTHEKLFF
clone size: .; D gene: .; CDR3 length: 15; J gene: TRBJ2-2; V gene: TRBV9; CDR3 DNA: TGTGCCAGCAGCGTTGATGGGGGGGCCGACGGGGAGCTGTTTTTT; CDR3 protein: CASSVDGGADGELFF
clone size: .; D gene: .; CDR3 length: 16; J gene: TRBJ1-2; V gene: TRBV27; CDR3 DNA: TGTGCCAGCAGTCCATCCCGACAGTTAACTTACTATGGCTACACCTTC; CDR3 protein: CASSPSRQLTYYGYTF
clone size: .; D gene: .; CDR3 length: 14; J gene: TRBJ2-3; V gene: TRBV6-5; CDR3 DNA: TGTGCCACACAATCCAGACTAGGCACAGATACGCAGTATTTT; CDR3 protein: CATQSRLGTDTQYF
clone size: .; D gene: TRBD1; CDR3 length: 12; J gene: TRBJ1-1; V gene: TRBV5-1; CDR3 DNA: TGCGCCAGCAGCTTGGAGACAGGGGAGGCTTTCTTT; CDR3 protein: CASSLETGEAFF